This T cell receptor beta chain was sequenced for a study of OX40 agonist ivuxolimab in advanced cancers. Overall study: Males comprised 70% to 90% of the group, whose mean age was approximately 61 years (range 23 to 79). Whole-study results and caveats: At 0.1-3.0 mg/kg, partial responders had clonal expansion among the lowest observed.

Autoimmune disease history or systemic immunosuppression meant exclusion. Germline V CDR1 and CDR2: SGHVS, FNYEAQ. This CDR3 is 12 amino acids long. Trimming took 5 bases from V and 10 from J, leaving 11 bases between them. Concerning this clone itself: Its antigen is unidentified.

The protocol was immunoSEQ multiplex PCR, while the TCRdb copy is restricted to in-frame clones and leaves out a portion. Altogether approximately 80,000 clones are present, about 94% being singletons, with the ten largest covering over 9%. The sample was CD4+ or CD8+ T cells sorted from blood, taken in a trial of the OX40 agonist ivuxolimab. The TCR originated in an adult with an advanced solid tumor such as melanoma, head and neck, liver or kidney cancer. The V and J genes are TRBV7-6 and TRBJ2-2; TRBD2 is a possible D gene (5 bases). The CDR3: CASSPGLLELFF. CDR3 nucleotides: TGTGCCAGCAGCCCTGGACTGCTGGAGCTGTTTTTT.